One and the same sample provided the 32 T cell receptor beta chains below, sequenced in a study of T-cell memory formation after mild COVID-19. Each CDR3 protein gets one entry after TCRdb re-called the 5' RACE reads with MiXCR. The sample yields around 250,000 distinct CDR3 sequences, approximately 10% seen once. Sequences were obtained from PBMCs or a T cell subset sorted from them (not recorded which). These receptors were collected from a man aged 18 to 30 who had mild COVID-19 (a few samples of this study predate the infection). Cell type and time point are not known.

This clonotype came up a few times. This rearrangement joins TRBV18 to TRBJ2-1; 9 bases agree with TRBD2. J lost 4 bases, V lost 6 bases, and 7 bases had no gene match. There are 15 residues in the CDR3. Germline V gives CDR1 KGHSH, CDR2 LQKENI. The CDR3 reads CASSQSGGFYNEQFF. CDR3 in DNA: TGTGCCAGCTCTCAGAGCGGGGGGTTTTACAATGAGCAGTTCTTC.

The V call is TRBV6-5, the J call TRBJ1-6, with a possible D match to TRBD1 (6 bases). Germline CDR1 MNHEY, CDR2 SVGAGI. Trimming left V 5 bases short and J 10 bases short, with 9 bases between. The CDR3 has 12 residues. CDR3 DNA sequence: TGTGCCAGCAGTACGGGGGGCTCACCCCTCCACTTT. Translated, it gives CASSTGGSPLHF.

This clonotype occurred a few times. The chain couples TRBV4-1 to TRBJ2-4; 8 positions match TRBD2. This CDR3 has 15 amino acids. CDR1 MGHRA and CDR2 YSYEKL come from the germline V gene. With 6 bases clipped from V and 5 bases from J, the junction kept 9 bases outside the gene matches. The CDR3 coding sequence is TGCGCCAGCAGTTTGGCCGGGGGGGGTCAAAACATTCAGTACTTC. Translating it yields CASSLAGGGQNIQYF.

The sample holds a few counts of this clonotype. The chain joins TRBV25-1 to TRBJ1-1, with TRBD1 as a possible D gene (6 bases). Trimming cost V 2 bases and J 3 bases, with 7 bases left between them. Germline V gene sequence: CDR1 MGHDK, CDR2 SYGVNS. This CDR3 is 13 amino acids long. CDR3 region: CASSERTDTEAFF. The CDR3 nucleotides are TGTGCCAGCAGTGAACGGACAGACACTGAAGCTTTCTTT. The variable domain in full, with the rest retrieved from reference TRBV25-1 and TRBJ1-1, is EADIYQTPRYLVIGTGKKITLECSQTMGHDKMYWYQQDPGMELHLIHYSYGVNSTEKGDLSSESTVSRIRTEHFPLTLESARPSHTSQYLCASSERTDTEAFFGQGTRLTVV.

This clonotype was detected only a few times. The chain is built from TRBV5-6 and TRBJ1-6, with a possible D match to TRBD1 (6 bases). Trimming removed 3 bases at V and 4 bases at J, with 11 bases between. Germline loops: CDR1 SGHDT, CDR2 YYEEEE. CDR3 size: 15 residues. The CDR3 nucleotides read TGTGCCAGCAGCTCCTACGGACAGTATAATTCACCCCTCCACTTT. Its protein is CASSSYGQYNSPLHF.

The gene calls are TRBV5-1 and TRBJ1-1, with TRBD1 identical over 7 bases. This CDR3 has 15 amino acids. Germline values: CDR1 SGHRS, CDR2 YFSETQ. Trimming at V came to 4 bases and at J to 5 bases, leaving 11 bases not matched to a gene. Here the CDR3 reads CASSPAVAGGTEAFF. Written as DNA, the CDR3 is TGCGCCAGCAGCCCCGCCGTGGCAGGGGGTACTGAAGCTTTCTTT. Full variable domain (outside the CDR3, taken from reference TRBV5-1 and TRBJ1-1): KAGVTQTPRYLIKTRGQQVTLSCSPISGHRSVSWYQQTPGQGLQFLFEYFSETQRNKGNFPGRFSGRQFSNSRSEMNVSTLELGDSALYLCASSPAVAGGTEAFFGQGTRLTVV.

The table lists this clonotype with a few counts. The chain employs TRBV7-2 and TRBJ1-2; 7 bases fit TRBD1. The CDR3 length is 16 residues. With V trimmed by 1 base and J by 4 bases, 9 bases remained unmatched. Germline values: CDR1 SGHTA, CDR2 FQGNSA. The CDR3 spells CASSLVGGGLLYGYTF. CDR3 in DNA: TGTGCCAGCAGCTTAGTTGGAGGGGGCCTGCTCTATGGCTACACCTTC.

V usage is TRBV6-2 or TRBV6-3 and J usage is TRBJ2-7; 9 bases fit TRBD2. CDR3 length: 14 residues. Looked up from germline, CDR1 is MNHEY and CDR2 is SVGEGT. Trimming cost V 2 bases and J 6 bases; bases outside gene matches: 5. CDR3 loop: CASSYVLAGSEQYV. CDR3 in DNA: TGTGCCAGCAGTTACGTCCTAGCGGGGAGCGAGCAGTACGTC.

This chain joins TRBV4-1 and TRBJ2-1, with a possible D match to TRBD2 (6 bases). CDR1 MGHRA and CDR2 YSYEKL come from the germline V gene. The V end lost 2 bases, the J end lost 3 bases, and 14 bases lay between the germline ends. The CDR3 consists of 16 residues. CDR3 sequence reads: CASSQSWGEFYNEQFF. The CDR3 DNA sequence: TGCGCCAGCAGCCAATCGTGGGGGGAATTCTACAATGAGCAGTTCTTC.

V gene TRBV5-6 combines with J gene TRBJ2-7; D unresolved. Per germline, CDR1 SGHDT and CDR2 YYEEEE. The CDR3 loop spans 12 amino acids. V dropped 2 bases and J dropped 2 bases, with 5 bases sitting between them. The CDR3 sequence is CASSFMTYEQYF. The CDR3 DNA reads as TGTGCCAGCAGCTTCATGACCTACGAGCAGTACTTC.

This clonotype was seen a handful of times. This rearrangement joins TRBV9 to TRBJ2-5; D might be TRBD2 (5 bases). The CDR3 is 15 residues long. Trimming pared 6 bases from V and 5 bases from J, leaving 20 bases between. The germline CDR1 and CDR2 sequences are SGDLS and YYNGEE. CDR3 coding DNA: TGTGCCAGCACCCTAGAGGGTCTAGCTCGGGAGACCCAGTACTTC. It codes for CASTLEGLARETQYF.

This clonotype has ten or more counts. The V call is TRBV7-2, the J call TRBJ1-1, with D possibly matching TRBD1 (6 bases). CDR1 is SGHTA, CDR2 FQGNSA, per germline. This CDR3 comprises 12 residues. The V gene lost 4 bases and the J gene lost 5 bases, with 8 bases spanning the gap. CDR3 nucleotides: TGTGCCAGCAGCTCCCAGGGGACTGAAGCTTTCTTT. This sequence encodes CASSSQGTEAFF.

The V call is TRBV20-1, the J call TRBJ2-7; 10 bases are shared with TRBD2. Looked up from germline, CDR1 is DFQATT and CDR2 is SNEGSKA (reference sequence). The CDR3 extends over 15 amino acids. V was pared by 2 bases and J by 2 bases, with 6 bases of the junction left unmatched. CDR3 coding DNA: TGCAGTGCTAGACCTAGGACTAGCGGAACCTACGAGCAGTACTTC. The encoded protein is CSARPRTSGTYEQYF.

This clonotype has more than one count but fewer than ten. The chain is built from TRBV6-2 or TRBV6-3 and TRBJ2-3; D is undetermined. The germline CDR1 and CDR2 sequences are MNHEY and SVGEGT. This CDR3 contains 17 residues. With 2 bases removed from V and 3 bases from J, the gap between germline ends came to 18 bases. The CDR3 coding sequence is TGTGCCAGCAGTTACGACCGGCCCACGTATCCGACAGATACGCAGTATTTT. Protein: CASSYDRPTYPTDTQYF.

The chain combines TRBV2 with TRBJ2-3; D unclear. This CDR3 has 15 residues. V was clipped by 2 bases and J by 1 base, with 10 bases between them. In germline, CDR1 is SNHLY, CDR2 FYNNEI. CDR3 sequence reads: CASSELPVGTDTQYF. The CDR3 nucleotides read TGTGCCAGCAGTGAACTGCCCGTCGGCACAGATACGCAGTATTTT.

CDR3 DNA: TGTGCCAGCAGCCGACCGGGCTACAATCAGCCCCAGCATTTT. Translated, it gives CASSRPGYNQPQHF. The chain joins TRBV27 to TRBJ1-5; D uncertain. V lost 6 bases and J lost 3, with 12 bases in between. Germline CDR1 and CDR2: MNHEY and SMNVEV (reference sequence). The CDR3 covers 14 residues.

This clonotype was seen at least ten times. This chain links TRBV12-3 or TRBV12-4 with TRBJ1-1; a weak D match, TRBD1 (5 bases). Trimming pared 8 bases from V and 0 bases from J, leaving 10 bases between. CDR3 size: 13 residues. CDR3 protein: CASPGPMNTEAFF. The CDR3 DNA is TGTGCCAGCCCAGGGCCTATGAACACTGAAGCTTTCTTT.

This clonotype was recorded a few times. The chain has TRBV7-9 and TRBJ2-5, with D uncertain. The CDR3 covers 14 residues. Looked up from germline, CDR1 is SEHNR and CDR2 is FQNEAQ (reference sequence). The V and J ends lost 2 bases and 4 bases respectively, with 11 bases between them. DNA of the CDR3: TGTGCCAGCAGCTTATCACGGCTGGTAGAGACCCAGTACTTC. Encoded protein: CASSLSRLVETQYF. Using reference TRBV7-9 and TRBJ2-5 for the parts outside the CDR3, the full variable domain is DTGVSQNPRHKITKRGQNVTFRCDPISEHNRLYWYRQTLGQGPEFLTYFQNEAQLEKSRLLSDRFSAERPKGSFSTLEIQRTEQGDSAMYLCASSLSRLVETQYFGPGTRLLVL.

This clonotype was observed a few times. The chain employs TRBV6-5 and TRBJ1-2; D is unresolved. CDR3 length: 13 amino acids. V dropped 5 bases and J dropped 8 bases, with 15 bases sitting between them. CDR1 and CDR2 (germline): MNHEY, SVGAGI. The CDR3 bases are TGTGCCAGCAGTATATACCCCGACGGCGGCTACACCTTC. It is translated as CASSIYPDGGYTF.

This clonotype was picked up many times. The chain is built from TRBV20-1 and TRBJ2-3; D not resolved. The CDR3 totals 10 residues. Germline V CDR1 and CDR2: DFQATT, SNEGSKA (reference sequence). Trimming took 3 bases from V and 2 from J, leaving 0 bases between them. As DNA, the CDR3 is TGCAGTGCTAGCACAGATACGCAGTATTTT. Its protein is CSASTDTQYF.

This clonotype was counted a few times. The rearrangement uses TRBV29-1 and TRBJ1-3; D is unclear. This CDR3 is built from 13 residues. The germline CDR1 and CDR2 sequences are SQVTM and ANQGSEA. Deletions cut 5 bases from V and 0 bases from J, with 8 bases between. CDR3 residues: CSVSLSSGNTIYF. As DNA, the CDR3 is TGCAGCGTTTCGCTGAGCTCTGGAAACACCATATATTTT.

The V gene is TRBV10-3, the J gene TRBJ2-2, with D perhaps being TRBD1 or TRBD2 (6 bases each). Germline values: CDR1 ENHRY, CDR2 SYGVKD. The CDR3 sequence is 13 residues long. V was cut by 8 bases and J by 11 bases, with 18 bases left in between. The CDR3 coding sequence is TGTGCCATCGACCCCGATAAGGGGGGTGAGCTGTTTTTT. This encodes CAIDPDKGGELFF.

This clonotype was seen a few times. The chain couples TRBV2 to TRBJ2-1, with 8 bases identical to TRBD2. Unmatched junction bases numbered 4, after V lost 10 bases and J lost 2 bases. Germline V gene lookup returns CDR1 SNHLY and CDR2 FYNNEI. This CDR3 has 13 residues. DNA for the CDR3: TGTGCCACCGGGGGACTAGCCTACAATGAGCAGTTCTTC. It translates to CATGGLAYNEQFF. Supplemented by reference TRBV2 and TRBJ2-1, the full variable domain reads EPEVTQTPSHQVTQMGQEVILRCVPISNHLYFYWYRQILGQKVEFLVSFYNNEISEKSEIFDDQFSVERPDGSNFTLKIRSTKLEDSAMYFCATGGLAYNEQFFGPGTRLTVL.

The V gene is TRBV25-1, the J gene TRBJ1-2, with no clear D. V lost 8 bases and J lost 8, with 9 bases in between. CDR1 MGHDK and CDR2 SYGVNS come from the germline V gene. This CDR3 has 10 residues. The CDR3 DNA is TGTGCCAGCCGTGGCCTAGGCTACACCTTC. It specifies CASRGLGYTF.

This clonotype was detected many times. This sequence joins TRBV30 and TRBJ2-7; TRBD1 agrees at 7 bases. After removal of 4 bases from V and 0 bases from J, the junction contained 0 bases not matched to a gene. Per germline, CDR1 GTSNPN and CDR2 SVGIG (reference sequence). This CDR3 contains 12 residues. The CDR3 protein is CAWTGGSYEQYF. The CDR3 DNA is TGTGCCTGGACAGGGGGCTCCTACGAGCAGTACTTC.

V gene TRBV12-3 or TRBV12-4 combines with J gene TRBJ2-1, with 7 bases matching TRBD1. The V segment lost 1 base and the J segment 6 bases; nucleotides outside the gene matches: 6. This CDR3 region has 15 residues. CDR3 sequence: CASSLGVDRANEQFF. Written as DNA, the CDR3 is TGTGCCAGCAGTTTAGGGGTCGACAGGGCCAATGAGCAGTTCTTC.

The chain uses TRBV4-1 and TRBJ2-1; TRBD2 matches 7 bases. This CDR3 spans 15 amino acids. The junction had 15 bases not matched to a gene; V was cut back by 8 bases and J by 8 bases. Germline-derived CDR1 and CDR2 are MGHRA and YSYEKL. In DNA, the CDR3 is TGCGCCAGCCGCCCGGTCCTAGCGGCAATTCATGAGCAGTTCTTC. Translating gives CASRPVLAAIHEQFF.

This chain connects TRBV5-5 to TRBJ1-1; no clear D. CDR1 SGHKS and CDR2 YYEKEE come from the germline V gene (reference sequence). The CDR3 totals 16 residues. V dropped 3 bases and J dropped 6 bases, with 21 bases sitting between them. In DNA, the CDR3 is TGTGCCAGCAGCTCCGGCCGGAGTCTTCCGGACCCTGAAGCTTTCTTT. Protein: CASSSGRSLPDPEAFF.

The table lists this clonotype with a few counts. V and J are TRBV7-9 and TRBJ2-3, with D possibly matching TRBD2 (6 bases). V lost 2 bases and J 5 bases, leaving 14 bases between the germline ends. CDR1 and CDR2 from the germline V gene are SEHNR and FQNEAQ (reference sequence). The CDR3 has 15 residues. The CDR3 DNA sequence: TGTGCCAGCAGCTTAAGACCCGGGGGTAGAGATACGCAGTATTTT. Amino acids: CASSLRPGGRDTQYF. Filled out from reference TRBV7-9 and TRBJ2-3, the complete variable domain reads DTGVSQNPRHKITKRGQNVTFRCDPISEHNRLYWYRQTLGQGPEFLTYFQNEAQLEKSRLLSDRFSAERPKGSFSTLEIQRTEQGDSAMYLCASSLRPGGRDTQYFGPGTRLTVL.

The chain recombines TRBV20-1 with TRBJ2-7, with D perhaps being TRBD1 or TRBD2 (7 bases each). V was cut by 6 bases and J by 3 bases, with 21 bases left in between. This CDR3 spans 15 amino acids. Germline V gene sequence: CDR1 DFQATT, CDR2 SNEGSKA (reference sequence). CDR3 sequence (DNA): TGCAGTGCAGGGGGCGACCAGGGGGGGAACTACGAGCAGTACGTC. Translated, it gives CSAGGDQGGNYEQYV.

This clonotype has a handful of counts. The V and J genes are TRBV5-1 and TRBJ2-4; tentatively, D is TRBD1 (7 bases). This CDR3 has 16 amino acids. Per the germline V gene, CDR1 is SGHRS and CDR2 is YFSETQ. Trimming took off 4 bases at V and 7 bases at J, with 21 bases between the two ends. The CDR3 spells CASSRTEGAVVNIQYF. CDR3 in DNA: TGCGCCAGCAGCCGCACGGAGGGGGCGGTGGTTAACATTCAGTACTTC.

This clonotype was seen a handful of times. The chain carries TRBV20-1 and TRBJ2-4, with TRBD2 identical over 7 bases. The germline V gene encodes CDR1 DFQATT and CDR2 SNEGSKA (reference sequence). The CDR3 covers 12 residues. Trimming cost V 5 bases and J 5 bases; bases outside gene matches: 3. This chain's CDR3 is CSAPRGENIQYF. DNA of the CDR3: TGCAGTGCTCCTCGGGGGGAAAACATTCAGTACTTC.